Following are 16 T cell receptor beta chains from one sample sequenced in a study of regulatory T cells in long-lasting Graves disease. As to time point: persistent/refractory GD, antithyroid drugs over 5 years with positive TRAb. PBMC-derived RNA was used for the TCR library. Construction of TCR beta libraries relied on iRepertoire HTBI primers and on Arm-PCR targeting CDR3 regions. TCRdb recomputed calls from the multiplex PCR reads with MiXCR, one row per CDR3 protein. The table lists a few hundred thousand distinct CDR3 sequences, more than 20% of them singletons. The source was peripheral blood mononuclear cells (PBMCs), collected when the disease was refractory, from a patient treated with antithyroid drugs. All receptors come from a woman aged 35 to 49 with Graves disease.

As concerns this clonotype: A single base separates this from a much larger clone, so it may be a read error. The chain is built from TRBV29-1 and TRBJ2-2; a possible D gene is TRBD2 (6 bases). CDR3 length: 14 amino acids. CDR1 is SQVTM, CDR2 ANQGSEA, per germline. V was cut by 4 bases and J by 7 bases, with 16 bases left in between. The CDR3, as DNA: TGCAGCGTTGTGGTTAGCGGATACATCGGGGAGCTGTTTTTT. It yields the protein CSVVVSGYIGELFF.

V gene TRBV3-1 combines with J gene TRBJ2-5; D gene uncertain. V was pared by 6 bases and J by 6 bases, with 14 bases between. CDR3 length equals 13 residues. CDR1 LGHDT and CDR2 YNNKEL come from the germline V gene (reference sequence). CDR3 coding DNA: TGTGCCAGCAGTGGCGTTTATGGGCAGACCCAGTACTTC. Translating gives CASSGVYGQTQYF.

This clonotype was picked up a small number of times. The chain employs TRBV18 and TRBJ2-7; possible D gene TRBD1, 7 bases. CDR3 length equals 13 residues. V lost 10 bases, J lost 5 bases, and 18 bases lay in between. Germline CDR1 and CDR2: KGHSH and LQKENI. The CDR3 loop reads CATTQGGRDEQYF. In DNA, the CDR3 is TGTGCCACGACGCAGGGGGGCAGGGACGAGCAGTACTTC.

This clonotype was picked up a small number of times. The chain has TRBV20-1 and TRBJ1-1, with D tentatively TRBD1 (5 bases). The germline gives CDR1 DFQATT, CDR2 SNEGSKA (reference sequence). The CDR3 contains 13 residues. Trimming shortened V by 2 bases and J by 0 bases, and 7 bases separated the two germline ends. The CDR3, as DNA: TGCAGTGCTAGACGGGACCTGAACACTGAAGCTTTCTTT. Translation gives CSARRDLNTEAFF.

This clonotype has ten or more counts. V usage is TRBV28 and J usage is TRBJ2-7, with D perhaps being TRBD1 or TRBD2 (5 bases each). The ends were cut back, 7 bases at V and 6 bases at J, with 16 bases in the middle. Germline CDR1 is MDHEN and CDR2 is SYDVKM. The CDR3 is made up of 13 amino acids. The CDR3 nucleotides read TGTGCCAGCACAGAGGGGCCGTGGCGCGAGCAGTACTTC. This translates into CASTEGPWREQYF.

This clonotype occurred many times. This chain joins TRBV6-1 and TRBJ2-2; possible D gene TRBD1, 5 bases. This CDR3 is 13 amino acids long. Germline loops: CDR1 MNHNS, CDR2 SASEGT. V dropped 7 bases and J dropped 2 bases, with 8 bases sitting between them. CDR3 residues: CASKGHNTGELFF. For the CDR3, the DNA is TGTGCCAGCAAAGGACACAACACCGGGGAGCTGTTTTTT.

In this sample, this clonotype turned up many times. The chain joins TRBV11-2 to TRBJ2-5, with 11 bases that match TRBD2. With V trimmed by 5 bases and J by 4 bases, 3 bases remained unmatched. The CDR3 extends over 14 amino acids. Per germline, CDR1 SGHAT and CDR2 FQNNGV. CDR3 DNA sequence: TGTGCCAGCAGCCATGGACTAGCGGGAGAGACCCAGTACTTC. Translating gives CASSHGLAGETQYF.

This chain links TRBV15 with TRBJ2-4; weak D call: TRBD2 (6 bases). The CDR3 runs to 17 residues. Germline CDR1 and CDR2: LNHNV and YYDKDF (reference sequence). Between the trimmed V and J ends, which lost 1 base and 4 bases, there was a span of 17 bases. Here the CDR3 reads CATSRGDWGGPKNIQYF. CDR3 bases: TGTGCCACCAGCAGAGGGGACTGGGGCGGGCCTAAAAACATTCAGTACTTC.

This clonotype was seen ten or more times. V is TRBV2 and J is TRBJ2-7, with D possibly matching TRBD1 (5 bases). From germline, CDR1 is SNHLY and CDR2 FYNNEI. The CDR3 loop spans 12 amino acids. The ends were cut back, 8 bases at V and 0 bases at J, with 8 bases in the middle. CDR3 loop: CASGDSSYEQYF. CDR3 sequence (DNA): TGTGCCAGCGGCGACAGCTCCTACGAGCAGTACTTC.

The genes are TRBV7-9 and TRBJ2-6; D gene ambiguous. Germline lookup yields CDR1 SEHNR and CDR2 FQNEAQ (reference sequence). V was pared by 6 bases and J by 3 bases, with 12 bases between. The CDR3 spans 15 residues. The CDR3 reads CASSYRASGANVLTF. The CDR3 DNA sequence: TGTGCCAGCAGTTACCGGGCTAGTGGGGCCAACGTCCTGACTTTC.

The CDR3 DNA sequence: TGTGCCAGCACCCAGCCGCGGGGGCGCGAAGGCTACACCTTC. Protein sequence: CASTQPRGREGYTF. The chain couples TRBV28 to TRBJ1-2, with D tentatively TRBD1 (6 bases). Trimming cost V 7 bases and J 8 bases, with 20 bases left between them. CDR3 length equals 14 residues. Germline V CDR1 and CDR2: MDHEN, SYDVKM.

This clonotype has a handful of counts. The chain has TRBV6-1 and TRBJ2-5; TRBD2 aligns across 11 bases. The V segment lost 5 bases and the J segment 3 bases; nucleotides outside the gene matches: 5. This CDR3 spans 15 amino acids. Germline V gene sequence: CDR1 MNHNS, CDR2 SASEGT. In DNA, the CDR3 is TGTGCCAGCAGTCTAGCGGGAGGTGCTGAAGAGACCCAGTACTTC. Amino acids: CASSLAGGAEETQYF.

This clonotype was detected ten times or more. This chain links TRBV13 with TRBJ2-7, with a weak D call TRBD2 (6 bases). Trimming took off 6 bases at V and 7 bases at J, with 19 bases between the two ends. CDR3 length: 14 amino acids. Germline V lookup: CDR1 PRHDT, CDR2 FYEKMQ (reference sequence). CDR3 sequence reads: CASSDGGALREQYF. The CDR3 nucleotides read TGTGCCAGCAGTGACGGGGGAGCCCTACGGGAGCAGTACTTC.

On this clonotype itself: It is likely a read error: a sequence one base away is far more abundant. In DNA, the CDR3 is TGTGCCAGCAGTGATTTGGAGGGGGCCACCGGGGAGCTGTTTTTT. It codes for CASSDLEGATGELFF. The chain has TRBV28 and TRBJ2-2, with D possibly being TRBD1 (7 bases). The CDR3 covers 15 residues. Looked up from germline, CDR1 is MDHEN and CDR2 is SYDVKM. The ends were cut back, 5 bases at V and 4 bases at J, with 14 bases in the middle. The full variable domain, with the rest looked up from reference TRBV28 and TRBJ2-2, is DVKVTQSSRYLVKRTGEKVFLECVQDMDHENMFWYRQDPGLGLRLIYFSYDVKMKEKGDIPEGYSVSREKKERFSLILESASTNQTSMYLCASSDLEGATGELFFGEGSRLTVL.

This clonotype has only a few counts. The rearrangement links TRBV5-6 to TRBJ1-5, with D tentatively TRBD1 (5 bases). V lost 4 bases, J lost 5 bases, and 13 bases lay in between. Germline lookup yields CDR1 SGHDT and CDR2 YYEEEE. The CDR3 length is 14 residues. This CDR3 reads CASSGQRLDQPQHF. Here the CDR3 DNA reads TGTGCCAGCAGCGGACAAAGGTTAGATCAGCCCCAGCATTTT. Using reference TRBV5-6 and TRBJ1-5 for the parts outside the CDR3, the full variable domain is DAGVTQSPTHLIKTRGQQVTLRCSPKSGHDTVSWYQQALGQGPQFIFQYYEEEERQRGNFPDRFSGHQFPNYSSELNVNALLLGDSALYLCASSGQRLDQPQHFGDGTRLSIL.

V usage is TRBV7-8 and J usage is TRBJ2-1; D not resolved. The V gene lost 7 bases and the J gene lost 4 bases, with 11 bases spanning the gap. This CDR3 is 13 amino acids long. Germline V gives CDR1 SGHVS, CDR2 FQNEAQ. CDR3 nucleotides: TGTGCCAGCAACCAGGCTCTATACAATGAGCAGTTCTTC. It translates to CASNQALYNEQFF.